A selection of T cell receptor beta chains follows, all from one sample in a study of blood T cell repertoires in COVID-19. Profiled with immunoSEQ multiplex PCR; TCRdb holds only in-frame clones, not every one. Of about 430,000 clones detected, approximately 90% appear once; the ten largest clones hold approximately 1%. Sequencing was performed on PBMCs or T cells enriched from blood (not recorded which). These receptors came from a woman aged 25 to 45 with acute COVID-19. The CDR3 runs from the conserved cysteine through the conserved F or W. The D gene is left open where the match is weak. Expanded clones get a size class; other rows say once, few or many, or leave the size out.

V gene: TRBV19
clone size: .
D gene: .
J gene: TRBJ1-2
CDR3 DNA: TGTGCCAGTAGCAAAAAGGAAGTTTTGAGGGACTATGGCTACACCTTC
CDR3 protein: CASSKKEVLRDYGYTF

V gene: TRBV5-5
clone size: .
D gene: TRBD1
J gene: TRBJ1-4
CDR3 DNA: TGTGCCAGCAGCCCCCTGGGACAGACGAATGAAAAACTGTTTTTT
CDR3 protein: CASSPLGQTNEKLFF

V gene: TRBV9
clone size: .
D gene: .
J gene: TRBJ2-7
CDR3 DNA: TGTGCCAGCAGCGAAAGTGGTACAGGCCCCTACGAGCAGTACTTC
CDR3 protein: CASSESGTGPYEQYF

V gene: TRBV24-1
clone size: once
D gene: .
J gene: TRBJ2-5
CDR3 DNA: TGTGCCACCAGTGATTTTAGGGGAGGAGAGACCCAGTACTTC
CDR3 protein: CATSDFRGGETQYF

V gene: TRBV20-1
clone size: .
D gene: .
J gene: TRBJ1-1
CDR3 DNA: TGCAGTGCTAGAGGCGCTGAAGCTTTCTTT
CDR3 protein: CSARGAEAFF

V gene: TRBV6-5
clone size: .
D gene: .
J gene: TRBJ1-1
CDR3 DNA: TGTGCCACCTGGCTACGGGTCGGTGAAGCTTTCTTT
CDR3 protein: CATWLRVGEAFF

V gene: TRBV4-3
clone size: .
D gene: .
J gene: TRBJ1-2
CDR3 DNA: TGCGCCAGCAGCCAAGATTCCCGGTATGGCTACACCTTC
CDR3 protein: CASSQDSRYGYTF

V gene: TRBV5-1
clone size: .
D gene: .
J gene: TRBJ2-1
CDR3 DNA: TGCGCCAGCAGCTCCCAAATCGGGGGACGGTTCAATGAGCAGTTCTTC
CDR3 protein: CASSSQIGGRFNEQFF

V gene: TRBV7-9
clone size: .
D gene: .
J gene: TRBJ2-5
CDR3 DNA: TGTGCCAGCAGCCCCACTAGGGAACCCGAAGAGACCCAGTACTTC
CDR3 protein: CASSPTREPEETQYF

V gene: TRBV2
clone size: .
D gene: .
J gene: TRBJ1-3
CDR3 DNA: TGTGCCAGCAGTGAGGGCAGGGGTGGGACTGGAAACACCATATATTTT
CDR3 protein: CASSEGRGGTGNTIYF

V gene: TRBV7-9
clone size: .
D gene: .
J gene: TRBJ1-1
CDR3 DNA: TGTGCCAGCAGCACAGGTGTCACTGAAGCTTTCTTT
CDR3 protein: CASSTGVTEAFF

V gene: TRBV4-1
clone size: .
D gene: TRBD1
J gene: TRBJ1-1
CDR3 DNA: TGCGCCAGCAGCTCGATCGACAGGGGGCGATCGAACACTGAAGCTTTCTTT
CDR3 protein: CASSSIDRGRSNTEAFF

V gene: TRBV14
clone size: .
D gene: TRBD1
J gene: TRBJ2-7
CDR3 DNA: TGTGCCAGCAGCCAAGAGACAGGGCCCTACGAGCAGTACTTC
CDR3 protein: CASSQETGPYEQYF

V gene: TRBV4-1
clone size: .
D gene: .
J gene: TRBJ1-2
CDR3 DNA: TGCGCCAGCAGCCAAACGGCGACAGAGGATGGGCCTGGCTACACCTTC
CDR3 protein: CASSQTATEDGPGYTF

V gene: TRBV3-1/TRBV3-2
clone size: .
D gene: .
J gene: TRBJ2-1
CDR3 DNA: TGTGCCAGCAGCCCGTCAGCGGGTGCGTACAATGAGCAGTTCTTC
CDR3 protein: CASSPSAGAYNEQFF

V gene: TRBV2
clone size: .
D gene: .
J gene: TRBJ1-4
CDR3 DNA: TGTGCCAGCAGTCTAGACAGATCTGAAAAACTGTTTTTT
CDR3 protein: CASSLDRSEKLFF

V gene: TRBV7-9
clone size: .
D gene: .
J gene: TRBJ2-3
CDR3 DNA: TGTGCCAGCAGCTTATCCCTCGAGGGTAATACGCAGTATTTT
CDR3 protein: CASSLSLEGNTQYF

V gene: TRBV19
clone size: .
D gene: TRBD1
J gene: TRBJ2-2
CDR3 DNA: TGTGCCAGTAGGGGACAGGGTAACGGGGAGCTGTTTTTT
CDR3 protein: CASRGQGNGELFF

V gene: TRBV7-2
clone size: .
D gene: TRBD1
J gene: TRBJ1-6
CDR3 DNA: TGTGCCAGCAGCCTCGGGACAGTCCTGTCACCCCTCCACTTT
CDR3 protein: CASSLGTVLSPLHF

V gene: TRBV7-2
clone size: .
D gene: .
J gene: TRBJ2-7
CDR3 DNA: TGTGCCAGCAGCTTATCGCAGGGGACGATGTACGAGCAGTACTTC
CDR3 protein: CASSLSQGTMYEQYF